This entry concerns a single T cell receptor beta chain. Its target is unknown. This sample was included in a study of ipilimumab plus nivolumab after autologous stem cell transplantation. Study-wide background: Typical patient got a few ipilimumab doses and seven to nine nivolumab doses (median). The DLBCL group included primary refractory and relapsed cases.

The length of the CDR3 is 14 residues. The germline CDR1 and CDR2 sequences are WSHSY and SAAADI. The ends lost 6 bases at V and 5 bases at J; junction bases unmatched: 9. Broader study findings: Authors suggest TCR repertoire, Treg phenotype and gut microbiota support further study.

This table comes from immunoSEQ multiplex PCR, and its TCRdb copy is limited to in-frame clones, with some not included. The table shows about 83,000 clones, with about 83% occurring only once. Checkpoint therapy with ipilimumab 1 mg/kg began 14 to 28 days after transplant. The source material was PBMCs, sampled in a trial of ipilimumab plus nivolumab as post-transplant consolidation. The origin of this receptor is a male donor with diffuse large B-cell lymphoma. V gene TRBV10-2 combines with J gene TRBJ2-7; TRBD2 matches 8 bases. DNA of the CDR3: TGCGCCAGCAGACCGGGACTAGTCACCGACGAGCAGTACTTC. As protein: CASRPGLVTDEQYF.